This T cell receptor beta chain was sequenced in a study of T cells in Graves' hyperthyroidism and ophthalmopathy. This clonotype was observed at least ten times. CDR3 size: 15 residues. The germline V gene encodes CDR1 SNHLY and CDR2 FYNNEI. V lost 6 bases and J lost 2, with 17 bases in between. It was RNA transcripts that yielded the amplified TCR beta CDR3 regions. The study used the HTBI primer set for a first-round RT-PCR of the TCR CDR3. MiXCR, run by TCRdb on the multiplex PCR reads, gives a single entry per CDR3 protein. The sample has more than 300,000 distinct CDR3 sequences, about 15% seen once.

The material sequenced was blood. The clonotype originates from an older woman with Graves' hyperthyroidism. The chain joins TRBV2 to TRBJ2-7; D not certain. In nucleotides, the CDR3 is TGTGCCAGCAGCCCAAGGGTCACAGCTACCTACGAGCAGTACTTC. Protein product: CASSPRVTATYEQYF.